This TCR beta chain was found in a study of blood T cell repertoires in COVID-19. Background on the study: Italy, Spain and the United States were the sources of the convalescent and acute COVID-19 samples. T cells, B-cell-depleted T cells, or PBMCs provided the cDNA or gDNA that served as material.

This CDR3 is 19 amino acids long. In the original processing: It was from reference gene primer amplification that nucleated cell counts were estimated. Measured with immunoSEQ multiplex PCR; TCRdb has only the in-frame clones, and not every one. The V and J calls and the clone size are those of that table, but D and trimming were determined from the DNA. The sample includes about 160,000 clones, approximately 85% of them seen just once. The sequence was obtained from a middle-aged man with acute or convalescent COVID-19. The V and J genes are TRBV21-1 and TRBJ2-2; the table gives TRBD2 as D, unverified against the DNA. TRBV21-1 is a listed pseudogene. The sample consisted of peripheral blood. CDR3 sequence reads: CASSKERGLAGGPGGELFF. CDR3 bases: TGTGCCAGCAGCAAAGAAAGGGGACTAGCGGGGGGGCCCGGCGGGGAGCTGTTTTTT.